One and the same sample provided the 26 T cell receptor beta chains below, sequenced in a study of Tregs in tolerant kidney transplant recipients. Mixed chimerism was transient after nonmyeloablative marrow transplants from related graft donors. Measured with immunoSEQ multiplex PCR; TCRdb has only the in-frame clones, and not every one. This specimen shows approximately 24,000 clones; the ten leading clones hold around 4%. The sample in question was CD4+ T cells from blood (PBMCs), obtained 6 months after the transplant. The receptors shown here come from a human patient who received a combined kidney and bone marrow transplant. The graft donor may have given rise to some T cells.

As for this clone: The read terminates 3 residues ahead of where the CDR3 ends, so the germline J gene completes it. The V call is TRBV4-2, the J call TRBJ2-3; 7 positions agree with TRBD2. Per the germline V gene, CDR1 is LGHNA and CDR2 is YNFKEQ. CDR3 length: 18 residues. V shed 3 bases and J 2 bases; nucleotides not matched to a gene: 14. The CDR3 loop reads CASSHQDYPSGPTDTQYF. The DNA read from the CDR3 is TGTGCCAGCAGCCACCAAGATTACCCTAGCGGACCCACAGATACG.

Incomplete CDR3 DNA: TGTGCCAGCAGCTTACAGGACAGGGGTGCCGGGGAG. Its protein is CASSLQDRGAGE. The whole CDR3 reads CASSLQDRGAGELFF. The rearrangement joins TRBV7-8 to TRBJ2-2; 9 bases map to TRBD1. With the read ending 3 residues before the CDR3 end, the germline J gene is used to fill in that end. Trimming removed 2 bases from V and 6 bases from J; junction bases left unmatched: 4. This CDR3 is built from 15 residues. Germline CDR1 and CDR2: SGHVS and FQNEAQ. The full variable domain, with the rest looked up from reference TRBV7-8 and TRBJ2-2, is GAGVSQSPRYKVAKRGQDVALRCDPISGHVSLFWYQQALGQGPEFLTYFQNEAQLDKSGLPSDRFFAERPEGSVSTLKIQRTQQEDSAVYLCASSLQDRGAGELFFGEGSRLTVL.

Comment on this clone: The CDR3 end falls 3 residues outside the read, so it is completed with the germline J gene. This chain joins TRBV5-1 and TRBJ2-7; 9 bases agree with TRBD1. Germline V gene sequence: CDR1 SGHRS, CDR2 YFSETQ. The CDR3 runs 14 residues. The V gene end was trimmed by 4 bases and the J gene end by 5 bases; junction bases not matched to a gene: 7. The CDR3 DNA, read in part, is TGCGCCAGCAGCCCCGGGACAGGGTACAACGAG. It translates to CASSPGTGYNE. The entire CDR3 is CASSPGTGYNEQYF.

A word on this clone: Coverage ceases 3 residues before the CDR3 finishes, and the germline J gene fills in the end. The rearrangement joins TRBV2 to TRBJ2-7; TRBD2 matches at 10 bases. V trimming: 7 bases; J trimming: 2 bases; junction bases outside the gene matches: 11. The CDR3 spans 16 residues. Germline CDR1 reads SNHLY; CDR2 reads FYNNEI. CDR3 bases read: TGTGCCAGCACGGCACTAGCGGGGAAGGGGACCTACGAG. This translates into CASTALAGKGTYE. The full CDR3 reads CASTALAGKGTYEQYF.

The CDR3 DNA, read in part, is TGTGCCAGCAGCCCAAGGGCTAGCGGGAACACCGGGGAG. As protein: CASSPRASGNTGE. The whole CDR3 sequence reads CASSPRASGNTGELFF. This rearrangement joins TRBV9 to TRBJ2-2; 7 positions match TRBD2. The read finishes 3 residues shy of the CDR3 end, and the germline J gene is used to complete it. Losses at the gene ends were 4 bases for V and 1 base for J; bases not matched to a gene: 7. The CDR3 is 16 amino acids. Looked up from germline, CDR1 is SGDLS and CDR2 is YYNGEE.

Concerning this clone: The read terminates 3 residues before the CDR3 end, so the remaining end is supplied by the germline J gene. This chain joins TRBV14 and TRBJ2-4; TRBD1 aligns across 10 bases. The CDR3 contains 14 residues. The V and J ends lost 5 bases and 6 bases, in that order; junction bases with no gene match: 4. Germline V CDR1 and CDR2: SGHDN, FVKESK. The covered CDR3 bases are TGTGCCAGCAGCGCGACAGGGGGCGGAAACATT. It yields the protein CASSATGGGNI. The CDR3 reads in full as CASSATGGGNIQYF.

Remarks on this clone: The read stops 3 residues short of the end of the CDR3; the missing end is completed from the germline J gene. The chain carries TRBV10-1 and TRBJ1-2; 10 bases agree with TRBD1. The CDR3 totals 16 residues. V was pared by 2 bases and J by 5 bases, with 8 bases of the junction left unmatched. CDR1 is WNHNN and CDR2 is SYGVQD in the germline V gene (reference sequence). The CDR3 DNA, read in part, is TGCGCCAGCAGTGAGAGACCGGGACAGGGGATTTATGGC. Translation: CASSERPGQGIYG. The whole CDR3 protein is CASSERPGQGIYGYTF.

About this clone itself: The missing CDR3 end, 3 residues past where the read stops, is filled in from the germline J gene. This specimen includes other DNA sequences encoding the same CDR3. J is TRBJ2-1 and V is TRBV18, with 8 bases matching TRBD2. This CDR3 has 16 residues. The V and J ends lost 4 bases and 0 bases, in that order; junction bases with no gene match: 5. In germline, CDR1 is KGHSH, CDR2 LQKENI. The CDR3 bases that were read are TGTGCCAGCTCACGGACGAGCGGGAGCTCCTACAATGAG. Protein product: CASSRTSGSSYNE. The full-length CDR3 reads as CASSRTSGSSYNEQFF.

Partial CDR3 DNA: TGCGCCAGCAGAAAGTGGGCTGGGGCTAGGAATCAGCCC. This encodes CASRKWAGARNQP. The CDR3 in its entirety is CASRKWAGARNQPQHF. The chain carries TRBV4-1 and TRBJ1-5; weak D call: TRBD1 (5 bases). The read ends 3 residues early relative to the CDR3; the germline J gene fills the gap. The V end was cut by 6 bases, the J end by 4 bases, with 19 bases between. This CDR3 spans 16 amino acids. CDR1 is MGHRA, CDR2 YSYEKL, per germline.

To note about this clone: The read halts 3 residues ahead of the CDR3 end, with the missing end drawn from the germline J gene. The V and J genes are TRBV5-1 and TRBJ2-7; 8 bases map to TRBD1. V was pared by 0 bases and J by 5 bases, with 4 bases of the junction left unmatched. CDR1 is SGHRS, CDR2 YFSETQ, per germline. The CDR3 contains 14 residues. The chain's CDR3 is CASSLVQGADEQYF. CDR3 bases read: TGCGCCAGCAGCTTGGTTCAGGGGGCCGACGAG. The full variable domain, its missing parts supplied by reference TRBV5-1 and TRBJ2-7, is KAGVTQTPRYLIKTRGQQVTLSCSPISGHRSVSWYQQTPGQGLQFLFEYFSETQRNKGNFPGRFSGRQFSNSRSEMNVSTLELGDSALYLCASSLVQGADEQYFGPGTRLTVT.

The CDR3 protein is CSVTLWGPQGEQYF. The covered CDR3 bases are TGCAGCGTTACCTTATGGGGCCCTCAGGGCGAG. This rearrangement joins TRBV29-1 to TRBJ2-7, with a possible D match to TRBD1 (5 bases). The missing CDR3 end, 3 residues past where the read stops, is filled in from the germline J gene. Trimming stripped 5 bases from V and 6 bases from J, with 20 bases between. The CDR3 is 14 residues long. Germline V lookup: CDR1 SQVTM, CDR2 ANQGSEA.

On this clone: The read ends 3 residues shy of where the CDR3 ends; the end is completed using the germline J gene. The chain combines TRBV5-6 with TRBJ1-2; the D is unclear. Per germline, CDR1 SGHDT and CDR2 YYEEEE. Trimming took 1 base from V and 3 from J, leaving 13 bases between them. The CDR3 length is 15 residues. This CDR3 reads CASSLFFNSDYGYTF. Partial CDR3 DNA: TGTGCCAGCAGCTTGTTTTTTAACAGTGACTATGGC.

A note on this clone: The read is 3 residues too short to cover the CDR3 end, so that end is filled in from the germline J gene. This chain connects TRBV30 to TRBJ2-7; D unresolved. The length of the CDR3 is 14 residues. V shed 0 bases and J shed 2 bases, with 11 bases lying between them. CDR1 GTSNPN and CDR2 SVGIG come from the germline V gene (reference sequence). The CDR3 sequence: CAWSVQHGTYEQYF. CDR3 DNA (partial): TGTGCCTGGAGTGTACAGCACGGAACCTACGAG.

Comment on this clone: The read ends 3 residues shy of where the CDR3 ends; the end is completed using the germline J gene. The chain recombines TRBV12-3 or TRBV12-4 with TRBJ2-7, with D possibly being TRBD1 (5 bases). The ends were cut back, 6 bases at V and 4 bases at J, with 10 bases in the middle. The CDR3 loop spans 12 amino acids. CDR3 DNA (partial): TGTGCCAGCAGCCAAGGGGATTACGAG. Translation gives CASSQGDYE. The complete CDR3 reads CASSQGDYEQYF.

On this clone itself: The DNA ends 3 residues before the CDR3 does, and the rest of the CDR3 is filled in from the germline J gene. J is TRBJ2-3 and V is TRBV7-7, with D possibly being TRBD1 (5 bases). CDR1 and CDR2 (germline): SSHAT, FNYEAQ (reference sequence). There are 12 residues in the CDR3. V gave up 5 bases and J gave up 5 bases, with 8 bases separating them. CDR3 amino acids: CASSERGDTQYF. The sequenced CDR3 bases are TGTGCCAGCAGCGAAAGGGGAGATACG.

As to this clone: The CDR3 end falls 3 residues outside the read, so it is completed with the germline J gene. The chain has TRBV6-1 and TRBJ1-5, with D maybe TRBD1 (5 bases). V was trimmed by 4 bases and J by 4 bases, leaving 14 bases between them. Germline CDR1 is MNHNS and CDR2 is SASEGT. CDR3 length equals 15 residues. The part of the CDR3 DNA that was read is TGTGCCAGCAGTGTGTTGGCGGGGGGGAATCAGCCC. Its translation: CASSVLAGGNQP. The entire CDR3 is CASSVLAGGNQPQHF.

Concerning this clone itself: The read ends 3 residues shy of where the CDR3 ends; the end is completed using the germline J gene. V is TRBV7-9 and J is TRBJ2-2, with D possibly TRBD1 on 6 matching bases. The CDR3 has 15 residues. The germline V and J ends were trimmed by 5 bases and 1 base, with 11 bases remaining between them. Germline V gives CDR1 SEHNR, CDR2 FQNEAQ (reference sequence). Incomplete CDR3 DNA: TGTGCCAGCAGCCAGGGACAACTGAACACCGGGGAG. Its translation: CASSQGQLNTGE. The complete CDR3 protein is CASSQGQLNTGELFF. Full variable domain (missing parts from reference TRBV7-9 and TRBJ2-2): DTGVSQNPRHKITKRGQNVTFRCDPISEHNRLYWYRQTLGQGPEFLTYFQNEAQLEKSRLLSDRFSAERPKGSFSTLEIQRTEQGDSAMYLCASSQGQLNTGELFFGEGSRLTVL.

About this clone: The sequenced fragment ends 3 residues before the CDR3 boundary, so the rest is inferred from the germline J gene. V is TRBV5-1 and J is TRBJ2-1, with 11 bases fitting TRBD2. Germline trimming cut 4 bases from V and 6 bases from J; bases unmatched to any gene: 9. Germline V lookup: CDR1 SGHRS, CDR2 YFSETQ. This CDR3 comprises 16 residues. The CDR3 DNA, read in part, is TGCGCCAGCAGCCTGGGGAGACTAGCGGGGTCCAATGAG. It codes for CASSLGRLAGSNE. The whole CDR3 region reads CASSLGRLAGSNEQFF.

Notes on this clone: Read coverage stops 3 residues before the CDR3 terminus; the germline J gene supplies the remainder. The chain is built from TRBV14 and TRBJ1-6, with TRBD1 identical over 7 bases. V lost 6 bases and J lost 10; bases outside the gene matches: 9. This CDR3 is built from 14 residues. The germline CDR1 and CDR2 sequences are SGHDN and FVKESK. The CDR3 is CASSHRGLGSPLHF. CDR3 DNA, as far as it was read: TGTGCCAGCAGTCACAGGGGATTAGGATCACCC.

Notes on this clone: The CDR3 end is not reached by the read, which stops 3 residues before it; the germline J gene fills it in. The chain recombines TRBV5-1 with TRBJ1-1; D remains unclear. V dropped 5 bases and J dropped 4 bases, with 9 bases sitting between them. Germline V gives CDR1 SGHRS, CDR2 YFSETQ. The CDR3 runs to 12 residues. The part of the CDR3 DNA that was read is TGCGCCAGCAGATTAGGGCCCACTGAA. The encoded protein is CASRLGPTE. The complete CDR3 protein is CASRLGPTEAFF. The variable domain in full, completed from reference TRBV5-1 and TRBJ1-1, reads KAGVTQTPRYLIKTRGQQVTLSCSPISGHRSVSWYQQTPGQGLQFLFEYFSETQRNKGNFPGRFSGRQFSNSRSEMNVSTLELGDSALYLCASRLGPTEAFFGQGTRLTVV.

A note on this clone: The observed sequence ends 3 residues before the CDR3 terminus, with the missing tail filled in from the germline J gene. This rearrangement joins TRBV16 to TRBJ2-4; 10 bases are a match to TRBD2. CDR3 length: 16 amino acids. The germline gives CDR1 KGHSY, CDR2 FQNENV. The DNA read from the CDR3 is TGTGCCAGCAGCCCCCGGTGGAGCGGGAGGGCCGCGGGT. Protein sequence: CASSPRWSGRAAG. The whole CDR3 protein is CASSPRWSGRAAGQYF.

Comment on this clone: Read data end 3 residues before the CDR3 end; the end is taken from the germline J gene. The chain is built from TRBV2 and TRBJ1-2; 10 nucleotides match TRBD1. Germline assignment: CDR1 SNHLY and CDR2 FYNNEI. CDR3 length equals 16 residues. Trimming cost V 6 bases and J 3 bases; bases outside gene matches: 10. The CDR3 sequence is CASRAGTGALDYGYTF. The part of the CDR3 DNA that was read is TGTGCCAGCAGGGCAGGGACAGGGGCACTGGACTATGGC.

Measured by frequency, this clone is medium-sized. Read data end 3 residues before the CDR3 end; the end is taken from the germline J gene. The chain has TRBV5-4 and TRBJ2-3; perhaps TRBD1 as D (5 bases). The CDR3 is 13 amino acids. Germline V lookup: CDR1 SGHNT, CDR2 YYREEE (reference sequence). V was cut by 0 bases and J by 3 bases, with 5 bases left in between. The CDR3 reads CASSLEGTDTQYF. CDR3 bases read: TGTGCCAGCAGCTTGGAGGGGACAGATACG.

The CDR3 sequence is CASSSRQGRSEAFF. Partial CDR3 DNA: TGTGCCAGCAGCTCCCGACAGGGAAGGTCTGAA. The V gene is TRBV7-8, the J gene TRBJ1-1; TRBD1 aligns across 7 bases. The observed sequence ends 3 residues before the CDR3 terminus, with the missing tail filled in from the germline J gene. Germline V CDR1 and CDR2: SGHVS, FQNEAQ. The CDR3 has 14 residues. The V gene end was trimmed by 4 bases and the J gene end by 6 bases; junction bases not matched to a gene: 8.

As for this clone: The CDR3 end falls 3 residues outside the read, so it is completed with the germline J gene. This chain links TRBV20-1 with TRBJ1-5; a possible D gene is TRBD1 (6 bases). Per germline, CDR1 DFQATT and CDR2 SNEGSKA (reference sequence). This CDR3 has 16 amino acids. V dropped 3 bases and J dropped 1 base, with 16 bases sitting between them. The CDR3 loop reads CSARRQGTGSNQPQHF. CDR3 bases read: TGCAGTGCTAGGAGGCAGGGGACGGGGAGCAATCAGCCC.

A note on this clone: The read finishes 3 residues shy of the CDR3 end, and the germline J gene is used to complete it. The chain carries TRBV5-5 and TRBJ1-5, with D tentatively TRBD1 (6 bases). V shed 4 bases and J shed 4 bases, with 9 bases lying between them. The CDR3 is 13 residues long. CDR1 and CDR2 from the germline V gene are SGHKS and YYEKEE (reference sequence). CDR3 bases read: TGTGCCAGCAGCCATACAGGGAATCAGCCC. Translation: CASSHTGNQP. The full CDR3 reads CASSHTGNQPQHF.